This is a list of T cell receptor beta chains from one sample in a study of blood T cells in healthy people across ages. MiXCR was run by TCRdb on the 5' RACE reads, yielding one entry per CDR3 protein. Among around 750,000 distinct CDR3 sequences listed, about 55% were seen once. Sample: blood. All receptors come from a man older than 75 in good health. The CDR3 runs from the conserved cysteine through the conserved F or W. The order of the fields is V gene, clone size, J gene, D gene, CDR3 DNA, CDR3 protein. D genes are given only for firm matches. Clone size is shown for a subset of rows, as once, few, many or a class of expanded clone.

TRBV2	few	TRBJ2-7	.	TGTGCCAGCAGTGAAGCGCTGGCTAGCGCACCCCCCTACGAGCAGTACTTC	CASSEALASAPPYEQYF
TRBV7-2	.	TRBJ2-5	.	TGTGCCAGCAGGTCCCCGGGGGTGGTAGAGACCCAGTACTTC	CASRSPGVVETQYF
TRBV10-3	.	TRBJ2-1	.	TGTGCCATCAGTGACCGGACTATCTACAATGAGCAGTTCTTC	CAISDRTIYNEQFF
TRBV28	few	TRBJ2-3	.	TGTGCCAGCAGTTACAGGGCTGGCACAGATACGCAGTATTTT	CASSYRAGTDTQYF
TRBV5-1	once	TRBJ2-7	.	TGCGCCAGCAGCCTCGGGCAAAACAATGAGCAGTACTTC	CASSLGQNNEQYF
TRBV7-2	.	TRBJ1-4	TRBD1	TGTGCCAGCAGCTCGGGACAGGTTAATGAAAAACTGTTTTTT	CASSSGQVNEKLFF
TRBV7-9	few	TRBJ2-7	.	TGTGCCAGCACTCCCCCGGACTATGACGAGCAGTACTTC	CASTPPDYDEQYF
TRBV5-1	.	TRBJ1-2	.	TGCGCCAGCAGCTTAGGAGGGGCTGGCTATGGCTACACCTTC	CASSLGGAGYGYTF
TRBV7-9	.	TRBJ1-6	TRBD1	TGTGCCAGCAGCTTACGGACAGGGGGCAATTCACCCCTCCACTTT	CASSLRTGGNSPLHF
TRBV29-1	.	TRBJ2-7	.	TGCGGCGTGGGTCTAGTGGGAGGCCCTTCCTACGAGCAGTACTTC	CGVGLVGGPSYEQYF
TRBV9	few	TRBJ2-3	.	TGTGCCAGCAGCCTCCAGGGGCCTGGGGGAGATACGCAGTATTTT	CASSLQGPGGDTQYF
TRBV6-5	.	TRBJ2-3	TRBD2	TGTGCCAGCAGTTACCCCACCCGGGCAGCGGGAGGGCCCGGTAACACAGATACGCAGTATTTT	CASSYPTRAAGGPGNTDTQYF
TRBV18	.	TRBJ2-5	.	TGTGCCAGCTCACCACGTCAGTTCCAAGAGACCCAGTACTTC	CASSPRQFQETQYF
TRBV5-1	few	TRBJ1-2	.	TGCGCCAGCAGCCCCACGGGGATCAGCGGCTATGGCTACACCTTC	CASSPTGISGYGYTF
TRBV20-1	once	TRBJ1-1	.	TGCAGTGCTAGAGAATCACGGGCGATGACTGAAGCTTTCTTT	CSARESRAMTEAFF
TRBV7-6	.	TRBJ2-5	TRBD2	TGTGCCAGCAGCTTAGGCCCGGGACTAGCGGGAGAGACCCAGTACTTC	CASSLGPGLAGETQYF
TRBV21-1	few	TRBJ2-7	.	TGTGCCAGAGAGGGGCACTTCCTCCCCTACGAGCAGTACTTC	CAREGHFLPYEQYF
TRBV5-5	.	TRBJ2-1	TRBD1	TGTGCCAGCACCATTATTTTACAGGGGGCCGGTGAGCAGTTCTTC	CASTIILQGAGEQFF
TRBV4-1	.	TRBJ2-1	TRBD1	TGCGCCAGCAGCCAAGACGGGACAGGGGGGATTGTTGAGCAGTTCTTC	CASSQDGTGGIVEQFF
TRBV5-1	few	TRBJ2-7	TRBD1	TGCGCCAGCAGCTTGTATGCCTACCGGGACAGGCCCTACGAGCAGTACTTC	CASSLYAYRDRPYEQYF
TRBV7-9	.	TRBJ2-1	.	TGTGCCAGCAGCTTAGTAGGGGGAAAGATTTACAATGAGCAGTTCTTC	CASSLVGGKIYNEQFF
TRBV20-1	.	TRBJ2-4	TRBD1	TGCAGTATCCTGTCCGGGACAGGGGGCCTAGCCAAAAACATTCAGTACTTC	CSILSGTGGLAKNIQYF
TRBV20-1	.	TRBJ2-3	TRBD2	TGCAGTGCTATTACCGGGACTAGTACCTCAGATACGCAGTATTTT	CSAITGTSTSDTQYF
TRBV9	.	TRBJ2-7	TRBD2	TGTGCCAGCAGCGTAGGGACTAGCTCCTACAATGAGCAGTACTTC	CASSVGTSSYNEQYF
TRBV6-5	.	TRBJ2-1	.	TGTGCCAGCAGTTACTCGGGGAATTACAATGAGCAGTTCTTC	CASSYSGNYNEQFF
TRBV5-1	few	TRBJ2-5	.	TGCGCCAGCAGCTTGGCTCTCGACCGCCGCCAAGAGACCCAGTACTTC	CASSLALDRRQETQYF
TRBV29-1	once	TRBJ2-6	.	TGCAGCGCGGCACAGGGATCGGCTGGGGCCAACGTCCTGACTTTC	CSAAQGSAGANVLTF
TRBV12-3/TRBV12-4	few	TRBJ2-7	TRBD2	TGTGCCAGCAGTCCCTCCGGGACTAGAGGCGAGCAGTACTTC	CASSPSGTRGEQYF